This TCR beta chain derives from a study of T cell responses to AZD1222 COVID-19 vaccine. Study-level results: Without day 14 samples, only post-peak T cell repertoires were studied. Among spike-specific TCRs, nearly half reportedly target unmutated variant regions.

This clone was counted a single time. Its target is unknown. Other DNA sequences in this sample translate to the same CDR3. V lost 1 base to trimming and J lost 1 base; unmatched junction nucleotides: 0. CDR1 LGHDT and CDR2 YNNKEL come from the germline V gene (reference sequence). The CDR3 is 16 residues long. TCRdb's table, derived via immunoSEQ multiplex PCR, lists solely in-frame clones and lacks some. The table has more than 95,000 clones, around 89% seen once. The chain carries TRBV3-1 (or the pseudogene TRBV3-2) and TRBJ2-2; 10 bases are shared with TRBD2. The material was peripheral blood, obtained on day 0 of AZD1222 vaccination. The sequence was collected from an adult in good health. The CDR3, as DNA: TGTGCCAGCAGCCAAGGACTAGCGGGGAACACCGGGGAGCTGTTTTTT. Translation gives CASSQGLAGNTGELFF.